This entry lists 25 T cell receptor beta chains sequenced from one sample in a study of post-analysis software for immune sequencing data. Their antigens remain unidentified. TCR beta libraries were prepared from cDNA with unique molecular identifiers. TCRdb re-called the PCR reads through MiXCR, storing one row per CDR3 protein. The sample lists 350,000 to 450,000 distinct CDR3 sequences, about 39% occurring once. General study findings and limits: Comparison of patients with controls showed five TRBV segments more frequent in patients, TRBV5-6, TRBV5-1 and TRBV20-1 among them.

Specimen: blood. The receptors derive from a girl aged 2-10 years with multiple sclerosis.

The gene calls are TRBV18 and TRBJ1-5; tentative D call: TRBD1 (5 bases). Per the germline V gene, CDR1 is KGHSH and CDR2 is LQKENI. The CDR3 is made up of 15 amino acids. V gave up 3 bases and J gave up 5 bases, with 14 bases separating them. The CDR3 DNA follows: TGTGCCAGCTCACCTGGGACTCTGGGAGATCAGCCCCAGCATTTT. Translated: CASSPGTLGDQPQHF. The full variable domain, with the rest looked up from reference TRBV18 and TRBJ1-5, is NAGVMQNPRHLVRRRGQEARLRCSPMKGHSHVYWYRQLPEEGLKFMVYLQKENIIDESGMPKERFSAEFPKEGPSILRIQQVVRGDSAAYFCASSPGTLGDQPQHFGDGTRLSIL.

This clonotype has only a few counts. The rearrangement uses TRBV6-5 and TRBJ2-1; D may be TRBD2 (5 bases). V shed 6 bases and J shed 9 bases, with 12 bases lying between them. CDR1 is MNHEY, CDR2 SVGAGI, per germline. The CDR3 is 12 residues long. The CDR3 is CASSPGVPEQFF. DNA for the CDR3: TGTGCCAGCAGCCCCGGGGTTCCTGAGCAGTTCTTC.

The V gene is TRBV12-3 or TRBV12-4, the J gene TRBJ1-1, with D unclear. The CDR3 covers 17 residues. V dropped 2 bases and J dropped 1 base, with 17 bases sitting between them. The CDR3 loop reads CASSLTHGRYRNTEAFF. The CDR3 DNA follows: TGTGCCAGCAGTTTAACCCACGGGCGATACAGGAACACTGAAGCTTTCTTT.

This chain's CDR3 is CASSPASWGRASNTEAFF. For the CDR3, the DNA is TGTGCCAGCTCACCAGCCTCCTGGGGGAGGGCCTCGAACACTGAAGCTTTCTTT. The chain carries TRBV18 and TRBJ1-1, with D perhaps TRBD1 (5 bases). The germline V and J ends were trimmed by 2 bases and 1 base, with 20 bases remaining between them. Germline V gene data show CDR1 as KGHSH and CDR2 as LQKENI. CDR3 length: 18 amino acids.

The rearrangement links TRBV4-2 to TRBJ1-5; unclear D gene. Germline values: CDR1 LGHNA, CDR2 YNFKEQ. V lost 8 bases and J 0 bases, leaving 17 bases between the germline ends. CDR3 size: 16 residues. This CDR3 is CASRPLNYNSNQPQHF. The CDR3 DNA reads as TGTGCCAGCCGCCCTTTGAATTACAATAGCAATCAGCCCCAGCATTTT.

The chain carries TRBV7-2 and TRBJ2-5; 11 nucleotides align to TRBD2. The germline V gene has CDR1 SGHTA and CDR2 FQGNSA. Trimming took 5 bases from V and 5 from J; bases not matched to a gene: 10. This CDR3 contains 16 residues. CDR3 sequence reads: CASSTATSGSRETQYF. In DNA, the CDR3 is TGTGCCAGCAGCACAGCCACTAGCGGGAGTCGGGAGACCCAGTACTTC.

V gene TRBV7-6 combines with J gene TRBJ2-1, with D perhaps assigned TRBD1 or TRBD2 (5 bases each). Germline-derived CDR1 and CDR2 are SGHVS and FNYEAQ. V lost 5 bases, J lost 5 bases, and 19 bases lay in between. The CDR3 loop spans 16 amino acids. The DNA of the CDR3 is TGTGCCAGCAGCCGAAGTCGGGACCAGTTTCACAATGAGCAGTTCTTC. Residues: CASSRSRDQFHNEQFF.

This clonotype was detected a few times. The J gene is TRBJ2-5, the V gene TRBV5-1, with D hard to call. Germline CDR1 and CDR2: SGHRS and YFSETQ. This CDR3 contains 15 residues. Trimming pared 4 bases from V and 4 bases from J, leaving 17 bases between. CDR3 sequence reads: CASSNPGRRLETQYF. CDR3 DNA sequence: TGCGCCAGCAGCAACCCGGGTCGACGCTTAGAGACCCAGTACTTC.

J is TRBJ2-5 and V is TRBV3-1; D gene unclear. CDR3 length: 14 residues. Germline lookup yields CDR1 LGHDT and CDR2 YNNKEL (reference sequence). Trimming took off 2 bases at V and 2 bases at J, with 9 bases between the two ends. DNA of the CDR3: TGTGCCAGCAGCCAAACGACGGCGCAAGAGACCCAGTACTTC. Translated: CASSQTTAQETQYF.

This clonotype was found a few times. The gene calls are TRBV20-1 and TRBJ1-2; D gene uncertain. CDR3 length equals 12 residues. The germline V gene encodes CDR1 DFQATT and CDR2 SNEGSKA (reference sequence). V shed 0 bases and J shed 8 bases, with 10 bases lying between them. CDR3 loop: CSARDRRRGYTF. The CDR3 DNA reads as TGCAGTGCTAGAGATCGGAGGCGAGGCTACACCTTC.

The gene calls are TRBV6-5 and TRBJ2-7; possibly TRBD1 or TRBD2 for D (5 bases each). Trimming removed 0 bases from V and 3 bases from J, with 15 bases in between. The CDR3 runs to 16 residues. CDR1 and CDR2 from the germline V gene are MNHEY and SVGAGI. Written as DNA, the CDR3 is TGTGCCAGCAGTTACTCCGCAGAGGGGTTCAGCTACGAGCAGTACTTC. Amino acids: CASSYSAEGFSYEQYF.

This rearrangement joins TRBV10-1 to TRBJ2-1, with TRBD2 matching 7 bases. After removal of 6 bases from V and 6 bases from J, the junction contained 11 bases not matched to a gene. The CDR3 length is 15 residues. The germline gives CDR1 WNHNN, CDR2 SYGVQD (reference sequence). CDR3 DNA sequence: TGCGCCAGCAGACGGAGGGCTAGCGGAGGCAATGAGCAGTTCTTC. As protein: CASRRRASGGNEQFF.

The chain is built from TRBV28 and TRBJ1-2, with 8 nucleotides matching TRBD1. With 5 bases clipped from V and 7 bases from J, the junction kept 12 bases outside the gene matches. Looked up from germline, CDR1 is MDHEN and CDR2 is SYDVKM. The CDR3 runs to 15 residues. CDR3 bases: TGTGCCAGCAGTACAGGCGGACAGGGAGTTGGTGGCTACACCTTC. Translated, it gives CASSTGGQGVGGYTF.

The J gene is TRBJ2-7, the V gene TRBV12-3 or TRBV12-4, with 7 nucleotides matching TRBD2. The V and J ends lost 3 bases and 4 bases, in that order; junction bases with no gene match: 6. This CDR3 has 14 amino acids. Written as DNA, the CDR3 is TGTGCCAGCAGTTTGGGGCGGGAGATTTACGAGCAGTACTTC. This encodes CASSLGREIYEQYF.

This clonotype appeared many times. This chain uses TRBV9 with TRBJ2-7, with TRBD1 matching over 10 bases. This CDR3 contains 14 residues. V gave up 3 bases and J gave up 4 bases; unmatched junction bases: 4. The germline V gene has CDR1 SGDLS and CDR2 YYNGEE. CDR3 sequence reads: CASSGTGGPYEQYF. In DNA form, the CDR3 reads TGTGCCAGCAGCGGGACAGGGGGACCATACGAGCAGTACTTC.

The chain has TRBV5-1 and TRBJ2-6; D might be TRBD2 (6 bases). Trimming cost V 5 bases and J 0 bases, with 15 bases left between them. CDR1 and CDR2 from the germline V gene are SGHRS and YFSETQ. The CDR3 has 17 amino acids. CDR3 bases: TGCGCCAGCAGGTCATGGAGGGACGACTCTGGGGCCAACGTCCTGACTTTC. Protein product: CASRSWRDDSGANVLTF.

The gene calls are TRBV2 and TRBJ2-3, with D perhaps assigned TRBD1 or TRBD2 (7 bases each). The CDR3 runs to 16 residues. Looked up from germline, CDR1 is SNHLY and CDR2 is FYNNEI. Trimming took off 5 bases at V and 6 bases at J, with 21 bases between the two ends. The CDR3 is CASSPPRYQGGDTQYF. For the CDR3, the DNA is TGTGCCAGCAGTCCCCCCCGTTACCAGGGGGGGGATACGCAGTATTTT.

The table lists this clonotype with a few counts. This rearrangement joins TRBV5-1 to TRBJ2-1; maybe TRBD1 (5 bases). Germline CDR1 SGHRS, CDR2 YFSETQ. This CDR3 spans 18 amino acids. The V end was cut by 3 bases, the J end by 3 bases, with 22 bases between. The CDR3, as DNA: TGCGCCAGCAGCTCCTTTGTAGACAGACTCTTCGTCTACAATGAGCAGTTCTTC. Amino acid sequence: CASSSFVDRLFVYNEQFF.

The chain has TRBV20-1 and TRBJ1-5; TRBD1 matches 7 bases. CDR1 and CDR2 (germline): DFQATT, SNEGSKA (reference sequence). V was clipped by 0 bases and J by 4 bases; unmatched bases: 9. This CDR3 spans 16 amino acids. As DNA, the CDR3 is TGCAGTGCTAGAGACCCCTCGACAGGGAAGAATCAGCCCCAGCATTTT. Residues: CSARDPSTGKNQPQHF.

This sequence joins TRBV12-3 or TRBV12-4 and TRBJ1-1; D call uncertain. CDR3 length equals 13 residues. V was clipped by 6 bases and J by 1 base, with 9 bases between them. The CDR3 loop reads CASSFWGNTEAFF. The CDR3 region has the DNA TGTGCCAGCAGCTTTTGGGGGAACACTGAAGCTTTCTTT.

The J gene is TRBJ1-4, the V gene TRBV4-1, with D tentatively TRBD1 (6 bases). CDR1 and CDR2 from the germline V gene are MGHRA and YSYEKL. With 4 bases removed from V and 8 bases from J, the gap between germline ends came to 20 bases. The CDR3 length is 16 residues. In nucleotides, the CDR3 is TGCGCCAGCAGCCCCCTTATACAGGGAGCTCGGGAAAAACTGTTTTTT. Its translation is CASSPLIQGAREKLFF.

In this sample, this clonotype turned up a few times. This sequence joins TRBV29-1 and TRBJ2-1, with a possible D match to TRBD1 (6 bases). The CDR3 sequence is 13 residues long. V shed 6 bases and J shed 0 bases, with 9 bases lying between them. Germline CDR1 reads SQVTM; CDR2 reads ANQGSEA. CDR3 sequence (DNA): TGCAGCGTGAGGGGGAGCTCCTACAATGAGCAGTTCTTC. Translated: CSVRGSSYNEQFF.

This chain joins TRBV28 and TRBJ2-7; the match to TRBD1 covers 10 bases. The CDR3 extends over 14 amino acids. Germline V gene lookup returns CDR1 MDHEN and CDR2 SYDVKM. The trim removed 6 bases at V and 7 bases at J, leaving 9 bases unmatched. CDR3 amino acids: CASSPRQGAGEQYF. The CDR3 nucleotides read TGTGCCAGCAGCCCTCGACAGGGGGCGGGTGAGCAGTACTTC.

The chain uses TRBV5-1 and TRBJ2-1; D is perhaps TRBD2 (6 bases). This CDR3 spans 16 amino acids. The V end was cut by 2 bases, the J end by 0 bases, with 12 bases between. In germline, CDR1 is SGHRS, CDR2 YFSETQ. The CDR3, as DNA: TGCGCCAGCAGCTTTAGCGGAGGGCTCTCCTACAATGAGCAGTTCTTC. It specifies CASSFSGGLSYNEQFF.

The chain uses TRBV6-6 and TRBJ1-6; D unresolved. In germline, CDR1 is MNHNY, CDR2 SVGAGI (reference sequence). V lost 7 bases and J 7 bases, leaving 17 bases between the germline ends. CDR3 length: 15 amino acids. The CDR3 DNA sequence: TGTGCCAGCAAAGTTAGTTCGCAGCCCAATTCACCCCTCCACTTT. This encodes CASKVSSQPNSPLHF.